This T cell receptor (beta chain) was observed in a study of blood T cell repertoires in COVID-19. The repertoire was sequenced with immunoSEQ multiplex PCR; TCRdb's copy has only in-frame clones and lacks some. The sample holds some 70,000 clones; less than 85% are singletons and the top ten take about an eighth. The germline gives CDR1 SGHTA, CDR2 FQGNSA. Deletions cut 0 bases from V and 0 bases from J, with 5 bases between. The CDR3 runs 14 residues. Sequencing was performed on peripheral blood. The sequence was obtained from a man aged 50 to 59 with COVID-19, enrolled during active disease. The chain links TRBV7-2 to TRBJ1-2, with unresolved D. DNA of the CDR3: TGTGCCAGCAGCTTAGCGCAGGCTAACTATGGCTACACCTTC. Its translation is CASSLAQANYGYTF.